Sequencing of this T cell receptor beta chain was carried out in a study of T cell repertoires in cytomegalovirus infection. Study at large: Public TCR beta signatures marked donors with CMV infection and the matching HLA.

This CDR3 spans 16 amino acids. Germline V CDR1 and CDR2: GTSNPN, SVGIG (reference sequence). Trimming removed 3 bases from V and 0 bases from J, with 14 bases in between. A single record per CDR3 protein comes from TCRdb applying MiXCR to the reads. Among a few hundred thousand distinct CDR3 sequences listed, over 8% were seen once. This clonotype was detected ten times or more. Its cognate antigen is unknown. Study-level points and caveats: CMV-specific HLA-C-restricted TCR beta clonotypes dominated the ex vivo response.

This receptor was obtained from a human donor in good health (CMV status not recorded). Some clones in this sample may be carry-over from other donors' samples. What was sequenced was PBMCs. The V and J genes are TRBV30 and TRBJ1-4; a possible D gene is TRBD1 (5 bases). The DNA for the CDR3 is TGTGCCTGGAGAGTAGGGGCGGCTGCAACTAATGAAAAACTGTTTTTT. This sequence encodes CAWRVGAAATNEKLFF.